The TCR beta chain under discussion was sequenced for a study of T-cell memory formation after mild COVID-19. General study points: Clones that contracted from day 15 to 85 were balanced CD4/CD8, while later expanders leaned CD4+. Pre-infection memory carried some responding clones, suggesting that cross-reactive memory joined. CD8+ contracting clones occupied EMRA, while CD4+ ones occupied mainly CM and EM.

CDR3 length: 18 amino acids. Trimming removed 0 bases from V and 2 bases from J, with 22 bases in between. The germline V gene has CDR1 GTSNPN and CDR2 SVGIG (reference sequence). In the case of this clonotype: What it binds is not known.

From 5'RACE with constant-segment primers came TCR alpha and TCR beta cDNA libraries that carried sample barcodes and UMIs. Using its own MiXCR run on the 5' RACE reads, TCRdb lists one record per CDR3 protein. The profile shows about 470,000 distinct CDR3 sequences, about 20% of them singletons. The V gene is TRBV30, the J gene TRBJ1-2, with TRBD1 as a possible D gene (6 bases). This clonotype was sampled from an adult woman who had mild COVID-19 (a few samples of this study predate the infection). Cell type and time point are not known. The sample comprised PBMCs or a T cell subset sorted from them (not recorded which). CDR3 region: CAWSVGRRWGAQNYGYTF. The CDR3 bases are TGTGCCTGGAGTGTAGGCCGGAGGTGGGGGGCGCAGAACTATGGCTACACCTTC.